These 8 T cell receptor beta chains share one sample of origin, sequenced in a study of T-cell reconstitution after alpha-beta-depleted transplantation in children (dated by TCRdb to about 2016). The treatment or condition label, as the study defines it: allogeneic hematopoietic cell transplantation with graft depleted of TCRalphabeta T cells and CD19 B cells. Library preparation was by PCR. Data came from an Illumina HiSeq 2500. TCR library preparation used molecular barcoding, with unique molecular identifiers applied to normalize quantification of the TCRbeta repertoire. TCRdb applied fastp at Q25 and MiXCR to the public reads, then kept only in-frame beta chains. Duplicate CDR3 protein sequences are folded into a single record with the most common DNA and genes. This sample has 450,000 to 550,000 distinct CDR3 sequences in its table, and about 10% of those were observed once. The leading ten clones occupy less than 15% of the sample.

Sequenced material: PBMCs, mostly from graft donor cells, taken 180 days after TCRalphabeta/CD19-depleted stem cell transplant. These receptors were taken from a female patient aged 2 to 10 who had a stem cell transplant for aplastic anemia, so the T cells may come from the graft donor.

The sample holds a few counts of this clonotype. The gene calls are TRBV7-2 and TRBJ1-1, with 7 bases lining up with TRBD1. The V segment lost 5 bases and the J segment 12 bases; nucleotides outside the gene matches: 12. Germline CDR1 SGHTA, CDR2 FQGNSA. There are 13 residues in the CDR3. This CDR3 is CASSPTGSKGSFF. CDR3 coding DNA: TGTGCCAGCAGCCCGACAGGGAGCAAAGGGTCTTTCTTT.

J is TRBJ2-1 and V is TRBV6-5, with 7 bases aligning to TRBD2. Germline values: CDR1 MNHEY, CDR2 SVGAGI. J gave up 4 bases and V 4 bases, and 10 bases lay outside the gene matches. The CDR3 covers 16 residues. The CDR3 DNA follows: TGTGCCAGCAGTTGGTCTCCGTCTAGCGGATACAATGAGCAGTTCTTC. Protein product: CASSWSPSSGYNEQFF.

This clonotype appeared a few times. CDR3: CATSRAGTSGHNEQFF. The CDR3 nucleotides read TGTGCCACCAGCAGAGCCGGGACTAGCGGCCACAATGAGCAGTTCTTC. The V call is TRBV15, the J call TRBJ2-1, with TRBD2 matching 11 bases. Germline V gene data show CDR1 as LNHNV and CDR2 as YYDKDF (reference sequence). The CDR3 sequence is 16 residues long. J lost 5 bases, V lost 1 base, and 4 bases had no gene match.

The V gene is TRBV6-2 or TRBV6-3, the J gene TRBJ1-2; D remains unclear. Trimming removed 3 bases at V and 8 bases at J, with 19 bases between. CDR1 is MNHEY and CDR2 is SVGEGT in the germline V gene. The CDR3 totals 15 residues. Written as DNA, the CDR3 is TGTGCCAGCAGTTATTTTCTGAACCCAAGGGAAGGCTACACCTTC. Residues: CASSYFLNPREGYTF.

A few counts support this clonotype. V usage is TRBV20-1 and J usage is TRBJ2-7; D possibly corresponds to TRBD2 (6 bases). The V gene lost 5 bases and the J gene lost 2 bases, with 10 bases spanning the gap. In germline, CDR1 is DFQATT, CDR2 SNEGSKA (reference sequence). CDR3 length: 12 residues. CDR3 sequence: CSAAAGTYEQYV. Here the CDR3 DNA reads TGCAGTGCTGCGGCGGGGACCTACGAGCAGTACGTC.

This clonotype appeared many times. For the CDR3, the DNA is TGTGCCAGCAGTCCAGGGTTGGGTATCGGTTCACCCCTCCACTTT. Protein: CASSPGLGIGSPLHF. The V gene is TRBV27, the J gene TRBJ1-6; D possibly corresponds to TRBD1 (5 bases). Trimming left V 5 bases short and J 9 bases short, with 17 bases between. The CDR3 extends over 15 amino acids. Germline lookup yields CDR1 MNHEY and CDR2 SMNVEV (reference sequence).

V and J are TRBV6-5 and TRBJ2-3; 7 bases map to TRBD2. With V trimmed by 2 bases and J by 8 bases, 10 bases remained unmatched. The CDR3 runs to 15 residues. Germline values: CDR1 MNHEY, CDR2 SVGAGI. CDR3 DNA: TGTGCCAGCAGTTACCCAGATGGACTAGTTGTTACGCAGTATTTT. Translated: CASSYPDGLVVTQYF.

This clonotype was counted a few times. CDR3 region: CASSLDGFSNQPQHF. As DNA, the CDR3 is TGCGCCAGCAGCCTGGACGGATTTAGCAATCAGCCCCAGCATTTT. The rearrangement links TRBV5-1 to TRBJ1-5; no reliable D call. Trimming shortened V by 4 bases and J by 0 bases, and 11 bases separated the two germline ends. Looked up from germline, CDR1 is SGHRS and CDR2 is YFSETQ. The CDR3 has 15 amino acids. Full variable domain (outside the CDR3, taken from reference TRBV5-1 and TRBJ1-5): KAGVTQTPRYLIKTRGQQVTLSCSPISGHRSVSWYQQTPGQGLQFLFEYFSETQRNKGNFPGRFSGRQFSNSRSEMNVSTLELGDSALYLCASSLDGFSNQPQHFGDGTRLSIL.